This T cell receptor beta chain was sequenced in a study of OX40 agonist ivuxolimab in advanced cancers. Study details: An agonistic human IgG2 monoclonal antibody against OX40 (CD134) was given.

V lost 6 bases and J lost 3; bases outside the gene matches: 5. Germline assignment: CDR1 MNHNY and CDR2 SVGAGI (reference sequence). The CDR3 is 15 residues long. With baseline, cycle 4 day 1, and cycle 7 day 1 as timepoints, blood was sampled. TCRdb's table, derived via immunoSEQ multiplex PCR, lists solely in-frame clones and lacks some. The data contain more than 50,000 clones, approximately 80% of them singletons. The chain links TRBV6-6 to TRBJ1-1; 12 bases line up with TRBD1. This clonotype was sampled from an adult with an advanced solid tumor such as melanoma, head and neck, liver or kidney cancer. Sequencing used CD4+ or CD8+ T cells sorted from blood, obtained in a trial of the OX40 agonist ivuxolimab. The CDR3 loop is CASRGQGAGDTEAFF. DNA for the CDR3: TGTGCCAGCAGGGGACAGGGGGCGGGAGACACTGAAGCTTTCTTT.